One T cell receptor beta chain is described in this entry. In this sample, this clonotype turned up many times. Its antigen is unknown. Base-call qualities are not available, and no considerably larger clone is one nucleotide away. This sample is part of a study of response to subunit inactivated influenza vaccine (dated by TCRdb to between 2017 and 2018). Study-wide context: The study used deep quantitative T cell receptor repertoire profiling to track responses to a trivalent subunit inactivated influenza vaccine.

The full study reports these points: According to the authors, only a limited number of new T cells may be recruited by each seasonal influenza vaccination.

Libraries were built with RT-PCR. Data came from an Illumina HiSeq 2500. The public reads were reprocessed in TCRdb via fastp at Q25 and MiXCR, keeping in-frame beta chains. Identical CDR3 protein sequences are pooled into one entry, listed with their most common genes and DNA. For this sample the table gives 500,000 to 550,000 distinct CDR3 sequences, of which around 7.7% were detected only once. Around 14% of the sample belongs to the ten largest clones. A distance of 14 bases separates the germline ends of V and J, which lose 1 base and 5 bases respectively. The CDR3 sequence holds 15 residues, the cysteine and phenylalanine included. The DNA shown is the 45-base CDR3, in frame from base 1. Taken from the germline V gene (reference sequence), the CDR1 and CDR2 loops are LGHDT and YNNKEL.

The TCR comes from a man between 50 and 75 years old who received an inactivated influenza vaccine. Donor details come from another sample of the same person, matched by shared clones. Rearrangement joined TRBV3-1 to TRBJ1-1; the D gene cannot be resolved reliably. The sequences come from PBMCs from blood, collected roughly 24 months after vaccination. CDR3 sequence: CASSQVRVIRTEAFF. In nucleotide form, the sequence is TGTGCCAGCAGCCAAGTAAGGGTGATAAGGACTGAAGCTTTCTTT.